The T cell receptor (beta chain) under discussion was sequenced for a study of Ad26.COV2.S vaccination and SARS-CoV-2 variants. Study-level information: By the intramuscular route, Ad26.COV2.S was given once, or twice 56 days apart. Findings of the study overall: Vaccine recipients and placebo recipients showed similar non-spike TCR breadth.

The treatment is: about 20 received Ad26.COV2.S at low or high dose, single or two shots; roughly five received placebo; per-sample allocation not given. The samples date from day 63 after the first vaccine or placebo injection. The germline gives CDR1 LNHDA, CDR2 SQIVND (reference sequence). V was pared by 3 bases and J by 2 bases, with 5 bases of the junction left unmatched. CDR3 size: 15 residues. Assay used: immunoSEQ multiplex PCR; TCRdb lists only in-frame clones, some missing. The sample comprises 300,000 to 350,000 clones, roughly 84% of which are singletons, and approximately 1.9% rests with the top ten. This clone was seen just once. Its antigen is currently unknown.

Here the sequenced sample was peripheral blood, taken in a trial of Ad26.COV2.S vaccine versus placebo. The clonotype originates from a person between 18 and 59 years old who received the Ad26.COV2.S COVID-19 vaccine or a placebo. The chain carries TRBV19 and TRBJ2-7; 9 bases map to TRBD2. This CDR3 reads CASSILAGNPYEQYF. CDR3 in DNA: TGTGCCAGTAGTATTCTAGCGGGGAACCCCTACGAGCAGTACTTC.